Following are 23 T cell receptor beta chains from one sample sequenced in a study of T cells after yellow fever vaccination. Each CDR3 protein gets one entry after TCRdb re-called the 5' RACE reads with MiXCR. The sample yields around 200,000 distinct CDR3 sequences, 9.5% to 12% seen once. This material consisted of CD8+ T cells sorted from PBMCs, taken 15 days after the yellow fever booster vaccination. Receptors originate from a man aged 18-30 years who received the YFV17D yellow fever vaccine.

This clonotype came up many times. A junction boundary mismatches the germline segment, possibly from a read error. The chain uses TRBV7-7 and TRBJ2-2; 7 bases agree with TRBD2. CDR3 length: 13 residues. Germline V gives CDR1 SSHAT, CDR2 FNYEAQ (reference sequence). CDR3 nucleotide sequence: TGTGCTAGCAGCTCGCCGGGAGGCGGGGAGCTGTTTTTT. This encodes CASSSPGGGELFF.

V gene TRBV6-5 combines with J gene TRBJ1-1; 11 bases line up with TRBD1. CDR3 length: 18 residues. Unmatched junction bases numbered 12, after V lost 2 bases and J lost 4 bases. From germline, CDR1 is MNHEY and CDR2 SVGAGI. The CDR3 DNA is TGTGCCAGCAGTTACCTCGGGACAGGGGGGCCCGATGGCACTGAAGCTTTCTTT. It encodes CASSYLGTGGPDGTEAFF.

The CDR3: CASSSGTAATYEQYF. The DNA of the CDR3 is TGTGCCAGCAGCAGTGGGACAGCCGCAACCTACGAGCAGTACTTC. J is TRBJ2-7 and V is TRBV5-4, with 7 bases fitting TRBD1. From germline, CDR1 is SGHNT and CDR2 YYREEE (reference sequence). V dropped 4 bases and J dropped 2; count of bases not matched to a gene: 9. This CDR3 has 15 residues.

This clonotype was seen only a few times. The V gene is TRBV5-1, the J gene TRBJ2-3; tentatively, D is TRBD1 (6 bases). Germline V CDR1 and CDR2: SGHRS, YFSETQ. Trimming pared 6 bases from V and 6 bases from J, leaving 14 bases between. The CDR3 is 13 residues long. This chain's CDR3 is CASTERGWDTQYF. CDR3 bases: TGCGCCAGCACCGAGAGGGGGTGGGATACGCAGTATTTT.

This clonotype was counted only a few times. The chain is built from TRBV7-9 and TRBJ2-6; the D gene is possibly TRBD1 (6 bases). Germline assignment: CDR1 SEHNR and CDR2 FQNEAQ (reference sequence). The CDR3 runs 18 residues. Trimming removed 5 bases from V and 0 bases from J, with 17 bases in between. CDR3 bases: TGTGCCAGCAGCCCCAGCCCTGGGACAAGCTCTGGGGCCAACGTCCTGACTTTC. This codes for CASSPSPGTSSGANVLTF.

The gene calls are TRBV4-1 and TRBJ2-3; no firm D call. With 0 bases removed from V and 2 bases from J, the gap between germline ends came to 9 bases. The CDR3 spans 15 residues. Per germline, CDR1 MGHRA and CDR2 YSYEKL. The CDR3: CASSQDWQNTDTQYF. The CDR3, as DNA: TGCGCCAGCAGCCAAGATTGGCAAAACACAGATACGCAGTATTTT.

This clonotype came up a few times. The chain links TRBV20-1 to TRBJ2-5; 7 bases map to TRBD2. The V gene's germline CDR1 is DFQATT and CDR2 SNEGSKA (reference sequence). J gave up 5 bases and V 0 bases, and 0 bases lay outside the gene matches. CDR3 size: 12 residues. The CDR3 DNA reads as TGCAGTGCTAGAGACGGGGGGGAGACCCAGTACTTC. This encodes CSARDGGETQYF.

The chain recombines TRBV4-2 with TRBJ2-1, with D uncertain. Germline lookup yields CDR1 LGHNA and CDR2 YNFKEQ. The CDR3 is 17 residues long. Trimming took off 0 bases at V and 0 bases at J, with 12 bases between the two ends. The CDR3 protein is CASSQETFPSSYNEQFF. For the CDR3, the DNA is TGTGCCAGCAGCCAAGAGACTTTTCCTAGCTCCTACAATGAGCAGTTCTTC.

The chain joins TRBV7-9 to TRBJ2-1, with TRBD1 matching 8 bases. The CDR3 covers 14 residues. Losses at the gene ends were 7 bases for V and 8 bases for J; bases not matched to a gene: 10. The germline CDR1 and CDR2 sequences are SEHNR and FQNEAQ (reference sequence). CDR3 sequence reads: CASTPPPGGDEQFF. The CDR3, as DNA: TGTGCCAGCACCCCGCCCCCAGGGGGCGATGAGCAGTTCTTC.

This clonotype has a handful of counts. The CDR3 nucleotides are TGTGCCAACTCGAAGGGGACAGACCCGAGCAATGAGCAGTTCTTC. Its translation is CANSKGTDPSNEQFF. V and J are TRBV19 and TRBJ2-1; TRBD1 agrees at 7 bases. This CDR3 contains 15 residues. With 10 bases clipped from V and 6 bases from J, the junction kept 15 bases outside the gene matches. Looked up from germline, CDR1 is LNHDA and CDR2 is SQIVND (reference sequence).

Comments on this clonotype: A much larger clone lies one base from this, so it may be a read error. This chain connects TRBV4-1 to TRBJ1-1; D call uncertain. V was cut by 4 bases and J by 1 base, with 16 bases left in between. Germline V gives CDR1 MGHRA, CDR2 YSYEKL. This CDR3 contains 16 residues. The CDR3 DNA sequence: TGCGCCAGCAGCCCACCCTGGGCAGGTGCGAACACTGAAGCTTTCTTT. Amino acid sequence: CASSPPWAGANTEAFF.

The rearrangement joins TRBV12-3 or TRBV12-4 to TRBJ1-1; no clear D. V lost 6 bases and J 4 bases, leaving 12 bases between the germline ends. There are 13 residues in the CDR3. CDR3 amino acids: CASSQRRSTEAFF. CDR3 nucleotides: TGTGCCAGCAGCCAACGAAGGAGCACTGAAGCTTTCTTT.

The chain is built from TRBV7-9 and TRBJ1-2; D uncertain. There are 15 residues in the CDR3. The V end lost 1 base, the J end lost 7 bases, and 16 bases lay between the germline ends. Germline values: CDR1 SEHNR, CDR2 FQNEAQ (reference sequence). The CDR3 nucleotides are TGTGCCAGCAGCTTAGGTCGCGGGTGGGGAGGTGGCTACACCTTC. Residues: CASSLGRGWGGGYTF.

V is TRBV6-5 and J is TRBJ2-1, with 12 positions matching TRBD2. CDR1 MNHEY and CDR2 SVGAGI come from the germline V gene. This CDR3 contains 16 residues. The junction had 7 bases not matched to a gene; V was cut back by 5 bases and J by 5 bases. CDR3 coding DNA: TGTGCCAGCAGTCCTTGGACTAGCGGGGCGAACAATGAGCAGTTCTTC. Translated: CASSPWTSGANNEQFF.

In its sample, this clonotype was seen a few times. The chain is built from TRBV7-6 and TRBJ2-7; 9 bases align to TRBD1. V was pared by 1 base and J by 4 bases, with 5 bases of the junction left unmatched. The CDR3 extends over 15 amino acids. Per germline, CDR1 SGHVS and CDR2 FNYEAQ. CDR3 in DNA: TGTGCCAGCAGCTTAGGGGACAGGGCGCATTACGAGCAGTACTTC. Protein: CASSLGDRAHYEQYF.

In this sample, this clonotype turned up a few times. In nucleotides, the CDR3 is TGTGCCAGCAGCCAAATCAAGCGGGGAAACAATGAGCAGTTCTTC. This sequence encodes CASSQIKRGNNEQFF. The rearrangement uses TRBV3-1 and TRBJ2-1, with 7 positions matching TRBD2. This CDR3 contains 15 residues. Germline CDR1 reads LGHDT; CDR2 reads YNNKEL (reference sequence). The V segment lost 2 bases and the J segment 5 bases; nucleotides outside the gene matches: 6.

V gene TRBV12-5 combines with J gene TRBJ1-5; D is ambiguous. The CDR3 is 13 residues long. V lost 6 bases and J lost 2, with 8 bases in between. Germline CDR1 LGHNT, CDR2 FRNRAP. The CDR3: CASGSGGNQPQHF. The DNA for the CDR3 is TGTGCTAGTGGATCCGGGGGCAATCAGCCCCAGCATTTT.

In this sample, this clonotype turned up many times. The V gene is TRBV12-3 or TRBV12-4, the J gene TRBJ2-1, with a possible D match to TRBD2 (6 bases). V was cut by 3 bases and J by 0 bases, with 12 bases left in between. The CDR3 has 16 amino acids. CDR3 amino acids: CASSLRGLSSYNEQFF. The CDR3 coding sequence is TGTGCCAGCAGTTTGCGGGGCCTGAGCTCCTACAATGAGCAGTTCTTC.

This clonotype was found a few times. This chain uses TRBV29-1 with TRBJ2-1; maybe TRBD1 (5 bases). Germline CDR1 SQVTM, CDR2 ANQGSEA. The ends were cut back, 3 bases at V and 5 bases at J, with 5 bases in the middle. CDR3 length equals 11 residues. This chain's CDR3 is CSVDRDNEQFF. In DNA form, the CDR3 reads TGCAGCGTTGACAGGGACAATGAGCAGTTCTTC.

This clonotype was observed at least ten times. The rearrangement uses TRBV30 and TRBJ2-7; possibly TRBD2 for D (5 bases). Trimming took off 1 base at V and 4 bases at J, with 17 bases between the two ends. Germline V gene lookup returns CDR1 GTSNPN and CDR2 SVGIG (reference sequence). The CDR3 covers 15 residues. The CDR3 loop reads CAWSAGLPVIYEQYF. The DNA for the CDR3 is TGTGCCTGGAGTGCTGGACTCCCAGTGATTTACGAGCAGTACTTC.

The rearrangement uses TRBV7-9 and TRBJ1-1; tentative D call: TRBD1 (5 bases). This CDR3 contains 16 residues. Trimming removed 2 bases at V and 4 bases at J, with 17 bases between. CDR1 is SEHNR and CDR2 is FQNEAQ in the germline V gene (reference sequence). The CDR3 protein is CASSLLSLGGSTEAFF. The CDR3 region has the DNA TGTGCCAGCAGCTTATTATCCCTCGGGGGGAGCACTGAAGCTTTCTTT.

This clonotype was recorded a few times. This sequence joins TRBV7-8 and TRBJ2-7, with D possibly being TRBD2 (6 bases). This CDR3 has 15 residues. V lost 8 bases and J 0 bases, leaving 17 bases between the germline ends. CDR1 is SGHVS, CDR2 FQNEAQ, per germline. CDR3 DNA: TGTGCCAGCGGGGAGGACCCGAGGAGCTCCTACGAGCAGTACTTC. It codes for CASGEDPRSSYEQYF.

The chain employs TRBV6-2 or TRBV6-3 and TRBJ2-1; maybe TRBD1 (6 bases). From germline, CDR1 is MNHEY and CDR2 SVGEGT. This CDR3 comprises 13 residues. The V and J ends lost 7 bases and 10 bases respectively, with 17 bases between them. The CDR3 bases are TGTGCCAGCACCGTCACAGGGTGGAGCGAGCAGTTCTTC. As protein: CASTVTGWSEQFF.